This TCR beta chain derives from a study of blood T cell repertoires in COVID-19. About the study: Acute and convalescent COVID-19 specimens originated in the United States, Italy and Spain. T cells, B-cell-depleted T cells, or PBMCs supplied cDNA or gDNA.

V was cut by 4 bases and J by 7 bases, with 15 bases left in between. Germline V gives CDR1 SGHTS, CDR2 YDEGEE. There are 14 residues in the CDR3. Per the original methods: For nucleated cells, counts were estimated from reference gene primer amplification. Libraries were prepared by immunoSEQ multiplex PCR; TCRdb keeps only in-frame clonotypes and omits some of them. The V and J calls and clone size come from that table; D and trimming were worked out from the DNA. The sample has approximately 220,000 clones; about 86% are singletons. The clonotype comes from a man aged 55 to 70 who had recovered from COVID-19. The chain has TRBV5-8 and TRBJ2-1; D is perhaps TRBD2 (6 bases). The sample taken for sequencing was peripheral blood. The CDR3 nucleotides are TGTGCCAGCAGCCCCGAGACTAGTTCAAATGAGCAGTTCTTC. It yields the protein CASSPETSSNEQFF.